A selection of T cell receptor beta chains follows, all from one sample in a study of graft-versus-host responses after intestinal transplantation. Method: immunoSEQ multiplex PCR; TCRdb's copy keeps in-frame clones and lacks some. The profile shows tens of thousands of clones, more than 90% of them singletons. The sample was bone marrow, taken almost 750 days after intestinal transplantation. These receptors all come from a human patient who received an intestinal transplant, so some T cells may come from the graft donor. Both conserved end residues are part of each CDR3. The order of the fields is V gene, clone size, J gene, D gene, CDR3 protein, CDR3 DNA. D genes are given only for firm matches. Clone size appears in some rows only: once, few, many, or a class for an expanded clone.

TRBV28	.	TRBJ2-5	.	CASSTRETQYF	TGTGCCAGCAGCACTCGGGAGACCCAGTACTTC
TRBV10-2	few	TRBJ1-1	.	CASSETARGEAFF	TGCGCCAGCAGTGAGACGGCGCGGGGTGAAGCTTTCTTT
TRBV10-3	.	TRBJ2-5	.	CAISGTGGGGQTQYF	TGTGCCATCAGCGGAACAGGGGGGGGCGGGCAGACCCAGTACTTC
TRBV2	.	TRBJ2-1	.	CAGRDLEQFF	TGTGCCGGCCGGGACCTAGAGCAGTTCTTC
TRBV5-4	.	TRBJ1-4	TRBD1	CASSLVGDRGKEKLFF	TGTGCCAGCAGCTTGGTAGGGGACAGGGGAAAGGAAAAACTGTTTTTT
TRBV7-9	.	TRBJ2-6	.	CASRMRGSGANVLTF	TGTGCCAGCAGGATGAGGGGCTCTGGGGCCAACGTCCTGACTTTC
TRBV28	.	TRBJ1-5	.	CASSLASGGGRNQPQHF	TGTGCCAGCAGTTTGGCCAGTGGGGGCGGGCGCAATCAGCCCCAGCATTTT
TRBV4-1	.	TRBJ1-6	.	CASSQEEETGSPLHF	TGCGCCAGCAGCCAAGAGGAGGAGACTGGATCACCCCTCCACTTT
TRBV5-1	.	TRBJ1-5	.	CASSLEAGDQPQHF	TGCGCCAGCAGCTTGGAAGCGGGGGATCAGCCCCAGCATTTT
TRBV6-6	once	TRBJ2-7	.	CASSYSLASYEQYF	TGTGCCAGCAGTTACTCCCTAGCTAGCTACGAGCAGTACTTC
TRBV5-5	.	TRBJ1-2	.	CASSRRLDNYGYTF	TGTGCCAGCAGCCGCCGACTGGATAACTATGGCTACACCTTC
TRBV5-6	.	TRBJ1-6	.	CASSLEEGPSPLHF	TGTGCCAGCAGCTTGGAGGAGGGCCCATCACCCCTCCACTTT
TRBV5-4	.	TRBJ2-7	TRBD1	CASSRQGPIEQYF	TGTGCCAGCAGCCGACAGGGGCCCATCGAGCAGTACTTC
TRBV27	.	TRBJ2-1	TRBD2	CASSPQPSGSPGRFF	TGTGCCAGCAGTCCCCAGCCTAGCGGGAGTCCGGGGAGGTTCTTC
TRBV19	.	TRBJ2-1	TRBD1	CASGLRGQDEQFF	TGTGCCAGTGGACTGAGGGGGCAGGATGAGCAGTTCTTC
TRBV15	.	TRBJ2-2	.	CATSRARTPIAGELFF	TGTGCCACCAGCAGAGCTAGGACACCAATAGCCGGGGAGCTGTTTTTT
TRBV27	.	TRBJ2-5	.	CASRYRPQETQYF	TGTGCCAGCAGATACAGACCTCAAGAGACCCAGTACTTC
TRBV13	.	TRBJ2-5	TRBD1	CASSTTGGGETQYF	TGTGCCAGCAGTACCACAGGGGGCGGGGAGACCCAGTACTTC
TRBV5-5	.	TRBJ2-2	.	CASSPEDVGRRGGELFF	TGTGCCAGCAGCCCTGAGGACGTGGGGAGACGGGGCGGGGAGCTGTTTTTT
TRBV7-3	.	TRBJ2-2	.	CASSPSGTGELFF	TGTGCCAGCAGCCCCTCTGGCACCGGGGAGCTGTTTTTT